A single sample is the source of the 4 T cell receptor beta chains below, sequenced in a study of CD8+CD57+ T cells in acquired aplastic anemia. Both TCR beta VDJ combination and CDR3 sequence profiling were carried out. Genomic DNA was the template for this profiling. TCRdb processed the reads anew with MiXCR; each CDR3 protein has one entry. The table records under 200,000 distinct CDR3 sequences, around half of them present only once. Those patients picked for sequencing had displayed CD8+CD57+ cell expansion on flow cytometry. The sequenced material came from sorted CD4+, CD8+, or CD8+CD57+ T cells (not recorded which) from PBMCs. Source of these receptors: a human donor with aplastic anemia.

The chain recombines TRBV2 with TRBJ2-1; 11 positions match TRBD2. V shed 8 bases, J shed 5 bases, and the junction held 8 bases outside the gene matches. The CDR3 contains 15 residues. CDR1 SNHLY and CDR2 FYNNEI come from the germline V gene. DNA for the CDR3: TGTGCCAGCGGTCGACCGGGACTAGCGGACAATGAGCAGTTCTTC. Translated, it gives CASGRPGLADNEQFF.

CDR3 amino acids: CSASGLAGANEQYV. In DNA, the CDR3 is TGCAGTGCCAGCGGACTAGCGGGAGCTAACGAGCAGTACGTC. The V gene is TRBV20-1, the J gene TRBJ2-7; 13 bases line up with TRBD2. Trimming at V came to 6 bases and at J to 5 bases, leaving 7 bases not matched to a gene. This CDR3 is built from 14 residues. CDR1 and CDR2 (germline): DFQATT, SNEGSKA (reference sequence).

Concerning this clonotype: One junction end disagrees with the germline gene, perhaps due to a read error. V usage is TRBV6-1 and J usage is TRBJ2-3, with D possibly matching TRBD1 (5 bases). The CDR3 covers 14 residues. The germline V gene has CDR1 MNHNS and CDR2 SASEGT. The CDR3 DNA reads as TGTGCCAGCGCTCGGGCAGGTTCCACAGGTACGCAGTATTTT. It is translated as CASARAGSTGTQYF.

The chain couples TRBV25-1 to TRBJ2-1; TRBD2 aligns across 12 bases. V gave up 5 bases and J gave up 7 bases; unmatched junction bases: 12. CDR3 length: 17 residues. CDR1 and CDR2 from the germline V gene are MGHDK and SYGVNS. CDR3 protein: CASSLSPGTSGQNEQFF. DNA for the CDR3: TGTGCCAGCAGTCTTTCCCCCGGGACTAGCGGGCAGAATGAGCAGTTCTTC. The whole variable domain, remainder taken from reference TRBV25-1 and TRBJ2-1, is EADIYQTPRYLVIGTGKKITLECSQTMGHDKMYWYQQDPGMELHLIHYSYGVNSTEKGDLSSESTVSRIRTEHFPLTLESARPSHTSQYLCASSLSPGTSGQNEQFFGPGTRLTVL.